The entry that follows covers one T cell receptor beta chain sequence. No cognate antigen has been identified for it. Nothing much larger sits one base from this clone, and base qualities are not available. The receptor library was made with 5' RACE. Sequencer: Illumina HiSeq 2500. A second PCR of roughly 6 to 12 cycles was run with a J-beta primer mix and a sample-barcoded 5' primer. Each TCR beta cDNA molecule received a unique molecular identifier from a template-switch 5' adaptor carrying 12 random nucleotides. Each sample yielded at least 2.5 million CDR3-containing paired-end reads. First-strand cDNA synthesis was performed from all RNA using the Mint cDNA synthesis kit, with priming by a TRBC-specific oligonucleotide. All cDNA was treated with uracil-DNA glycosylase and then went through a first 18-cycle PCR with the universal primers M1SS and BC2_uni_R. Per the authors' processing: For normalization, 1 million high-quality reads were randomly selected from each sample, with every read carrying a distinct molecular identifier. Instead of being binned into consensus sequences, reads with shared molecular identifiers were discarded. CDR3 identification, clonotype clustering and error correction used MiTCR with a Q25 quality threshold and the strictest error-elimination algorithm. A nonparametric unseen species model with Euler transformation was used to estimate a lower bound on total TCR beta diversity. The public sequencing data were trimmed at Q25 with fastp and processed into clonotypes with MiXCR by TCRdb, which kept only in-frame beta chains. Merged by CDR3 protein, the rows form single entries marked with the most common genes and DNA. TCRdb assigned the V and J calls; the authors' analysis was not used. Within this sample are hundreds of thousands of distinct CDR3 sequences, with 55% to 70% of them counted one time only. 22% of the sample rests with the top ten.

The sample comes from a study of blood T cells in healthy people across ages (dated by TCRdb to about 2015). The study in broad terms: Template switching captured roughly one uniquely barcoded TCR beta cDNA molecule per two T cells in model experiments. To track age-related changes in TCR beta repertoire diversity, the study relied on deep sequencing normalized with unique cDNA molecular identifiers. The donors were split into four age groups: young (average around 17 years), middle-aged (roughly 39), aged (approximately 60) and long-lived (under 90). Donors of different ages were randomly distributed across sequencing lanes to avoid experimental bias. For two donors (one aged 18 to 29 and one aged 80 or older), the study analyzed two additional independent replicas of 1 million unique cDNA reads from the same blood draw. Overall study outcomes, separate from this receptor: Compared with the aged group, more naive CD4+ T cells, fewer expanded clones and increased TCR diversity were shown by the long-lived group, suggesting age selection. Total diversity estimates from one million sequenced T cells were considered lower bounds and underestimates. Because donor CMV infection status was unknown, age-related changes in expanded clonotypes were potentially confounded. As age increased, observed TCR beta diversity per million T cells dropped in a roughly linear way, and a significant reduction was already evident by age 40. Since profiling was done on bulk unsorted PBMCs, naive and antigen-experienced compartments could not be conclusively compared. The percentage of naive T cells measured by flow cytometry correlated strongly with observed TCR beta diversity.

The roughly 39 donors, aged about 6 to 100 years, were systemically healthy Caucasian individuals from Russia. Each donor gave approximately 9.3 milliliters of peripheral blood, collected into EDTA-treated Vacutainer tubes. Ficoll-Paque density-gradient centrifugation was used to isolate PBMCs, with at least 6 million obtained per sample. Total RNA, at least 5 micrograms per sample, was extracted from PBMCs with Trizol reagent. Naive CD45RAhigh/CD27high T cell percentages were measured by flow cytometry on a PBMC aliquot from every donor. This clonotype was obtained from a man between 25 and 39 years old in good health. Sequenced: blood.

For the CDR3, the sequence is CASSLSPTGAYEQYF. DNA sequence: TGTGCCAGCAGTTTATCCCCGACAGGAGCCTACGAGCAGTACTTC. The chain is encoded by TRBV12-3 or TRBV12-4 joined to TRBJ2-7; the D segment could be TRBD1, given 6 matching bases. The CDR3 covers 15 residues, taking in both the cysteine and the phenylalanine. The CDR3 DNA has 45 bases and is translated from base 1. Cut back by 2 bases and 2 bases, the V and J ends lie 13 bases apart.